The present T cell receptor beta chain was sequenced within a study of blood T cell repertoires in COVID-19. Study at large: PBMCs, B-cell-depleted T cells, or T cells provided the cDNA or gDNA that made up the material.

As originally analysed: Scientists estimated how many nucleated cells there were by amplifying reference gene primers. Some clones are missing from TCRdb's copy, which holds only in-frame ones; the method was immunoSEQ multiplex PCR. The D gene and trimming were derived from the DNA, and the V and J assignments and clone size from that table. Of roughly 25,000 clones detected, 90% appear once; the ten largest clones hold less than 9%. The CDR3 contains 19 residues. Germline assignment: CDR1 MGHRA and CDR2 YSYEKL. Losses at the gene ends were 0 bases for V and 3 bases for J; bases not matched to a gene: 14. This clone occurred once.

Material for sequencing was peripheral blood. The receptor's source is a human donor in a cohort sampled during active COVID-19. The genes are TRBV4-1 and TRBJ2-1; 7 bases agree with TRBD2. The CDR3 DNA is TGCGCCAGCAGCCAAGATGGGCCCAACTGGGAGGGATACTACAATGAGCAGTTCTTC. Protein sequence: CASSQDGPNWEGYYNEQFF.